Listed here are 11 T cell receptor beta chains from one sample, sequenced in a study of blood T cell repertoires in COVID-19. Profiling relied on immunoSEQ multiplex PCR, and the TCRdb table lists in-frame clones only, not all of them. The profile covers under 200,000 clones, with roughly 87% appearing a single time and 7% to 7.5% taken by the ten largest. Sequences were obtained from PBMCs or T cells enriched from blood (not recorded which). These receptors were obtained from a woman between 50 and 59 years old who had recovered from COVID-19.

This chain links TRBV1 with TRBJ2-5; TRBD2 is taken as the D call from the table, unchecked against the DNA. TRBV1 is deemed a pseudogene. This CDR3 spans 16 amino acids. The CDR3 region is CTSSARGGGRRETQYF. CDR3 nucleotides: TGCACCAGCAGCGCAAGGGGTGGCGGGAGGAGAGAGACCCAGTACTTC.

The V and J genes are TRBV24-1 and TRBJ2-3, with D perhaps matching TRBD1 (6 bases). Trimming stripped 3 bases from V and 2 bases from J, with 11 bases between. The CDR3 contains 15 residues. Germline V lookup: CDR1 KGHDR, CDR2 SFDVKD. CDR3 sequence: CATSDAGDNTDTQYF. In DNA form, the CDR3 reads TGTGCCACCAGTGATGCAGGGGACAACACAGATACGCAGTATTTT.

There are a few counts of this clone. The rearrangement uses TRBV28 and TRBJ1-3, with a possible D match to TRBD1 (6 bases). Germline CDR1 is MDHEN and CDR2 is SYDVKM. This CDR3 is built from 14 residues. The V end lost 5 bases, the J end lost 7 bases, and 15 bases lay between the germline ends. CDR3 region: CASSPRGKGNTIYF. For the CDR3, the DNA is TGTGCCAGCAGTCCCAGGGGAAAAGGCAACACCATATATTTT.

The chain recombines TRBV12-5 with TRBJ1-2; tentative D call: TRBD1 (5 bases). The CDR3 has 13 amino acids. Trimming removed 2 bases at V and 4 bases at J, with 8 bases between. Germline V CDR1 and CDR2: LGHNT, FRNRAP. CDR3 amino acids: CASGLSGLYGYTF. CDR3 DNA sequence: TGTGCTAGTGGTTTGTCAGGGCTCTATGGCTACACCTTC.

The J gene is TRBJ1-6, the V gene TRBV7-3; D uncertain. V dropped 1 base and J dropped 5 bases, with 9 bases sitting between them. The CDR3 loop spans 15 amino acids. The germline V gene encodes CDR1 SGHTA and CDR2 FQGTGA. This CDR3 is CASSLNSANNSPLHF. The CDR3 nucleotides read TGTGCCAGCAGCTTAAACTCCGCCAATAATTCACCCCTCCACTTT.

CDR3 nucleotide sequence: TGTGCCAGCAGTTTATCGGAGACTAGCGGTCCTTACTCCTACGAGCAGTACTTC. This gives the protein CASSLSETSGPYSYEQYF. J is TRBJ2-7 and V is TRBV27, with TRBD2 identical over 9 bases. The V and J ends lost 0 bases and 0 bases, in that order; junction bases with no gene match: 9. Per germline, CDR1 MNHEY and CDR2 SMNVEV (reference sequence). CDR3 length equals 18 residues.

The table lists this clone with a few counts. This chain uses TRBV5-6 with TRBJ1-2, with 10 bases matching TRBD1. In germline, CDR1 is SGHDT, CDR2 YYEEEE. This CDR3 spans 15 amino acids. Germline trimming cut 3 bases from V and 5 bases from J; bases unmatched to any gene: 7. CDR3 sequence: CASSYRQGAPYGYTF. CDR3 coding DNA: TGTGCCAGCAGCTACCGACAGGGGGCCCCTTATGGCTACACCTTC.

DNA for the CDR3: TGTGCCAGCAAGGGGATGGGAGAGACCCAGTACTTC. As protein: CASKGMGETQYF. The chain carries TRBV11-3 and TRBJ2-5; D perhaps matches TRBD1 (5 bases). Germline CDR1 and CDR2: SGHNT and YENEEA. There are 12 residues in the CDR3. The germline V and J ends were trimmed by 7 bases and 4 bases, with 10 bases remaining between them.

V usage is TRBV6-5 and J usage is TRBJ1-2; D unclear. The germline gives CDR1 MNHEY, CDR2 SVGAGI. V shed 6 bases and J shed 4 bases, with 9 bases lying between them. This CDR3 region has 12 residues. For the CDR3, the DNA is TGTGCCAGCAGCGACACGACCTATGGCTACACCTTC. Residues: CASSDTTYGYTF.

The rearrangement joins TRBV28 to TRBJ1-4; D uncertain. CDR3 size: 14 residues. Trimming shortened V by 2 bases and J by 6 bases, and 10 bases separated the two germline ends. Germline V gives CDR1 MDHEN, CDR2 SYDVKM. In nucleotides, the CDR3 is TGTGCCAGCAGTTTAACGGAGGGAGATGAAAAACTGTTTTTT. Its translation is CASSLTEGDEKLFF.

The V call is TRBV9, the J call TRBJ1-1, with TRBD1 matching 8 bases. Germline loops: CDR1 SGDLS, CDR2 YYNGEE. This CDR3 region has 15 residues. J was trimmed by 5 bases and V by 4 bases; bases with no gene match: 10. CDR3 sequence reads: CASSPRTGRGTEAFF. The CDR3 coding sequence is TGTGCCAGCAGCCCGCGGACAGGGAGGGGGACTGAAGCTTTCTTT.